This TCR beta chain was captured by sequencing in a study of cytomegalovirus exposure and HLA in healthy donors (dated by TCRdb to 2017 to 2019). General notes on the study: An earlier analysis of roughly 500 of the donors reported roughly 270 Gb of sequence data and some 120 million unique TCR beta sequences from roughly 200 million T cells. Across around 400 genotyped donors of the cohort, an average of about 250,000 unique TCR beta nucleotide sequences per donor were sequenced, and roughly 17% of those sequences were non-productive. The study combined high-throughput TCR immunosequencing, statistical association of individual TCRs with disease status, and machine learning to predict cytomegalovirus infection status. Using immunosequencing, the study profiled T cell repertoires from 500 to 800 subjects and related those repertoires to cytomegalovirus serostatus. An earlier analysis of approximately 630 of the donors applied high-throughput TCR beta sequencing to assess whether each TCR beta V gene segment acted as functional or pseudogenic. Because of strong linkage in the cohort, four or five DR-DQ haplotypes were treated as single units for association and clustering. In a later analysis, previously published TCR beta repertoires from hundreds of donors were re-analyzed and high-resolution HLA genotyping was added so that TCR occurrence patterns could be studied. The number of typed donors differed by locus: roughly 629-640 for A, B, C, DRB1 and DQB1; some 540 for DQA1; 606 for DPA1; and 450 to 480 for DPB1. The study aimed to test whether signatures of past pathogen exposure could be identified by cataloging public T cell receptors. Around 320 gigabases of sequencing data and approximately 84 million unique TCR sequences were included in an early release covering several hundred HLA-typed donors. Of the 398 genotyped donors, 81% fell in the genetic ancestry cluster associated with self-reported Caucasian donors. Donor age, sex, ethnicity and CMV serostatus were compiled together with the repertoire data. Every repertoire in the discovery cohort had been generated on one and the same sequencing platform. In a later genetic analysis, genome-wide SNP genotypes for 398 of the 666 donors were used, and that subset was treated as a discovery cohort. In the later analysis, no new phenotypic data were used to find candidate immune exposures; instead, reliance was placed on TCR beta sequences and their occurrence across donors. HLA typing included class I and class II loci at four-digit resolution. In addition to the first cohort of around 670 subjects, a separate validation cohort of 120 different subjects was used. Findings and caveats that apply to the study as a whole: The earlier analysis of around 600 of the donors excluded roughly 16 rarely observed V segments, including chromosome 9 orphons, because counts were too low. In both the original and validation cohorts, the classifier was reported to diagnose cytomegalovirus status with high specificity and sensitivity. Compared with equally common non-associated chains, HLA-associated TCR beta chains in a later analysis were more clonally expanded and had lower generation probabilities. Three of the identified cytomegalovirus-associated TCR beta chains were confirmed in vitro to be specific for cytomegalovirus antigens. A later analysis found that TCR association rates varied across HLA loci, with DRB1 alleles showing the most associated TCRs and HLA-C alleles the fewest. A later analysis associated about 17,000 TCR beta sequences with specific HLA alleles at a false discovery rate of 0.05. It was suggested by the authors that the approach could potentially be generalized to other disease states and immunological phenotypes. Linkage disequilibrium might explain the correlated functional status among segregating V segments, but an unknown experimental factor could not be ruled out. A further reported finding was that TCR beta sequences accurately predicted the HLA-A and HLA-B alleles for most subjects in the first cohort. Assigning TCR associations to individual alleles was difficult when HLA alleles, especially DR and DQ, strongly co-occurred. In an earlier analysis of approximately 590 of the donors, most TCR beta V segments appeared in productive rearrangements about 87% or about 30% of the time, broadly matching IMGT annotations. HLA typing was unavailable for some donors at each locus, so association tests used only the typed subset. Most CMV-associated TCR beta chains appeared to be HLA-restricted in a later analysis, and the HLA associations seemed to be driven largely by CMV exposure. This cohort had only TCR beta chains sequenced, and the lack of alpha or paired-chain data limited which features could be detected. For the cohort, immune exposure information was limited to CMV serostatus. The study listed 150 to 200 TCR beta chains as associated with cytomegalovirus. In a later analysis, several top co-occurrence clusters were reported to appear linked to parvovirus B19, influenza, CMV and Epstein-Barr virus. A cluster of highly shared sequence variants was judged likely to be a technical artifact of the sequencing pipeline. Most TCR sequences were observed very rarely across donors, whereas some public TCRs were present in many individuals. A later genetic analysis associated a missense DCLRE1C variant with V-gene and J-gene trimming of TCR beta chains, and an independent cohort replicated the association. In a later genetic analysis, fewer N-insertions in productive TCRs were reported among donors in an Asian-associated ancestry cluster than the roughly 640-donor mean. Some IMGT-functional V segments, including TRBV6-2 and TRBV6-3, could not be told apart with the 87-base-pair reads, so those segments were excluded. Presence/absence analyses assumed roughly uniform sequencing depth across donors, an assumption that may not hold.

The germline V gene gives CDR1 as SGDLS and CDR2 as YYNGEE. Including the terminal cysteine and phenylalanine, the CDR3 comprises 12 residues. Just CDR3 DNA is preserved here, 36 bases in frame from base 1. V sheds 2 bases and J sheds 6 bases, leaving 3 bases between their ends. Comments on this clone: Its recognized antigen is unknown. Within one base of it there is no much larger clone, and no base qualities were kept.

The receptor library was made with the immunoSEQ multiplex PCR assay. A mixture of 60 forward primers for TCR Vbeta segments and 13 reverse primers for TCR Jbeta segments was used in the multiplex PCR. The CDR3 region of rearranged TCR beta genes was amplified from genomic DNA with a multiplex PCR assay. The Illumina HiSeq System was used to sequence the amplified TCR beta libraries as 87-base-pair reads. Concerning the study's data processing: A later analysis tallied around 82 million unique TCR beta chains across the approximately 670 repertoires, and about 10 million of those chains were shared by two or more donors. Raw reads were error-corrected and collapsed into unique sequences by a nearest-neighbor algorithm in which closely related sequences were merged to remove PCR and sequencing errors. To assign V, D and J gene segments, CDR3 sequences were aligned to IMGT reference sequences. For a sequence to be retained, a match of at least six nucleotides was required to both a V gene segment and a J gene segment. A rearrangement counted as productive if the CDR3 had no stop codons and remained in frame with V and J, and every other rearrangement counted as non-productive. CDR3 was defined by IMGT convention, running from the second conserved V-encoded cysteine to the conserved J-encoded phenylalanine. Sequences without an unambiguous match to a single V gene segment were excluded from the earlier analysis of several hundred of the donors. In an earlier analysis of approximately 500 of the donors, a V segment was called functional when productive rearrangements were above 56.7%, and segregating when the standard deviation between donors exceeded 5%. A statistical classification framework was built for diagnosing cytomegalovirus status from the catalog of TCR beta chain sequences. V and J gene assignment, in a later analysis, came from comparing TCR nucleotide sequences with IMGT/GENE-DB human TR gene sequences. Using the TCRdist pipeline, a later analysis assigned CDR3 sequences along with most-parsimonious VDJ recombination scenarios. A later analysis defined each TCR beta chain by its CDR3 amino acid sequence plus V-gene family, and excluded reads lacking a unique V-gene family. A later analysis removed 592 highly shared, low-generation-probability nucleotide sequences to deal with suspected cross-contamination and a sequencing artifact. For each public chain, a later analysis derived a clonal expansion index from normalized ranks of inferred template counts within each repertoire. In a later analysis, generation probabilities were computed with a VDJ recombination model fitted to out-of-frame rearrangements, and the resulting probabilities were checked against IGoR. Hypergeometric tests were used in a later analysis to score TCR-TCR, TCR-HLA and TCR-CMV co-occurrence, with a repertoire-size bias correction applied to the TCR pairs. False discovery rates were estimated in a later analysis by permuting HLA or CMV assignments 20 times. In a later analysis, co-occurring TCRs were grouped with DBSCAN, and TCRdist sequence similarity was added when clustering was performed within HLA-allele-positive subsets. Repertoires with fewer than 30,000 or more than 120,000 public chains, plus five repertoires with anomalous nucleotide sharing, were excluded from co-occurrence clustering. TCRdb retrieved this table from immuneACCESS and kept in-frame rearrangements only. Not all clones are present; in checked studies, unresolved V genes account for under half, and no reason is known for the remainder. V and J calls and clone size are given by that table; D and trimming were obtained from the DNA. Across this sample there are about 150,000 clones, with around four fifths seen only once. More than 1% of the sample goes to the ten largest clones.

In total, approximately 700 healthy bone marrow donors made up the cohort. At the time of sampling, all cohort members were nominally healthy, though unrecorded immune exposures were likely present. The donor was CMV seronegative and belonged to the group of 352 seronegative cohort members. Each donor provided a peripheral blood sample, and peripheral blood mononuclear cells were used for TCR beta sequencing. Genomic DNA extraction from the blood cell samples was performed with the Qiagen DNeasy Blood Extraction Kit. The sequence came from a boy under 10 years old in good health and CMV-seronegative. Recombination linked TRBV9 to TRBJ1-6; there is no confident call for the D gene. Sequencing was performed on PBMCs. The CDR3 has the sequence CASSVGNSPLHF. The base sequence is TGTGCCAGCAGCGTCGGTAATTCACCCCTCCACTTT.